A selection of T cell receptor beta chains follows, all from one sample in a study of cytomegalovirus exposure and HLA in healthy donors. The assay was immunoSEQ multiplex PCR, and TCRdb's table has in-frame clones only and misses some. The sample carries about 200,000 clones, around 79% recorded once. Sequencing was carried out using PBMCs. The origin of the receptors is a girl aged 10 to 17 in good health and CMV-seropositive. Both conserved end residues are part of each CDR3. The order of the fields is D gene, clone size, J gene, V gene, CDR3 protein, CDR3 DNA. The D gene is left open where the match is weak. For some rows the clone size is stated as once, few or many, or as a class when expanded; others skip it.

d_gene: .; abundance: .; j_gene: TRBJ1-1; v_gene: TRBV4-1; CDR3aa: CASSLAMNTEAFF; CDR3nt: TGCGCCAGCTCTTTAGCTATGAACACTGAAGCTTTCTTT
d_gene: TRBD1; abundance: few; j_gene: TRBJ2-3; v_gene: TRBV4-3; CDR3aa: CASKDRVTDTQYF; CDR3nt: TGCGCCAGCAAGGACAGGGTCACAGATACGCAGTATTTT
d_gene: TRBD1; abundance: .; j_gene: TRBJ1-3; v_gene: TRBV18; CDR3aa: CASSRQGNSGNTIYF; CDR3nt: TGTGCCAGCTCGCGACAGGGAAACTCTGGAAACACCATATATTTT
d_gene: TRBD2; abundance: few; j_gene: TRBJ2-7; v_gene: TRBV5-4; CDR3aa: CASSPTSGGGEQYF; CDR3nt: TGTGCCAGCAGCCCCACTAGCGGGGGGGGCGAGCAGTACTTC
d_gene: .; abundance: .; j_gene: TRBJ2-2; v_gene: TRBV4-2; CDR3aa: CASSQDGHKNTGELFF; CDR3nt: TGTGCCAGCAGCCAAGATGGGCACAAGAACACCGGGGAGCTGTTTTTT
d_gene: .; abundance: .; j_gene: TRBJ2-2; v_gene: TRBV27; CDR3aa: CASSFGTKTTGELFF; CDR3nt: TGTGCCAGCAGTTTCGGGACAAAGACCACCGGGGAGCTGTTTTTT
d_gene: .; abundance: .; j_gene: TRBJ2-2; v_gene: TRBV6-4; CDR3aa: CASSEWGENTGELFF; CDR3nt: TGTGCCAGCAGTGAATGGGGGGAGAACACCGGGGAGCTGTTTTTT
d_gene: TRBD1; abundance: .; j_gene: TRBJ1-4; v_gene: TRBV27; CDR3aa: CASRQGGKREKLFF; CDR3nt: TGTGCCAGCAGGCAGGGGGGAAAACGTGAAAAACTGTTTTTT
d_gene: TRBD1; abundance: .; j_gene: TRBJ1-3; v_gene: TRBV5-6; CDR3aa: CASSSPGQGVYTIYF; CDR3nt: TGTGCCAGCAGCTCCCCGGGACAGGGGGTATACACCATATATTTT
d_gene: TRBD1; abundance: .; j_gene: TRBJ1-2; v_gene: TRBV7-9; CDR3aa: CASSAPGQEGYTF; CDR3nt: TGTGCCAGCAGCGCTCCGGGACAGGAAGGCTACACCTTC
d_gene: .; abundance: few; j_gene: TRBJ2-3; v_gene: TRBV5-8; CDR3aa: CASSFRTGRGDTQYF; CDR3nt: TGTGCCAGCAGCTTCCGGACAGGGAGGGGAGATACGCAGTATTTT
d_gene: TRBD2; abundance: .; j_gene: TRBJ2-1; v_gene: TRBV5-1; CDR3aa: CASSPESPRGGSEQFF; CDR3nt: TGCGCCAGCAGCCCCGAATCCCCGCGGGGGGGCAGTGAGCAGTTCTTC
d_gene: .; abundance: .; j_gene: TRBJ1-2; v_gene: TRBV5-1; CDR3aa: CASSSTQQGRYGYTF; CDR3nt: TGCGCCAGCAGCTCTACTCAACAGGGTCGATATGGCTACACCTTC
d_gene: TRBD1; abundance: .; j_gene: TRBJ1-4; v_gene: TRBV11-3; CDR3aa: CASSLEHRGEEEKLFF; CDR3nt: TGTGCCAGCAGCTTGGAGCACAGGGGCGAGGAAGAAAAACTGTTTTTT
d_gene: TRBD2; abundance: few; j_gene: TRBJ2-5; v_gene: TRBV6-5; CDR3aa: CASSYSASGVETQYF; CDR3nt: TGTGCCAGCAGTTACTCGGCTAGCGGGGTCGAGACCCAGTACTTC
d_gene: TRBD1; abundance: .; j_gene: TRBJ1-4; v_gene: TRBV2; CDR3aa: CAGGTGRNGEKLFF; CDR3nt: TGTGCCGGGGGGACAGGTAGAAACGGGGAAAAACTGTTTTTT
d_gene: .; abundance: .; j_gene: TRBJ2-3; v_gene: TRBV4-3; CDR3aa: CASSQGRIERDTQYF; CDR3nt: TGCGCCAGCAGCCAAGGCAGGATCGAGAGAGATACGCAGTATTTT
d_gene: .; abundance: .; j_gene: TRBJ2-5; v_gene: TRBV6-5; CDR3aa: CASSYSYFQETQYF; CDR3nt: TGTGCCAGCAGTTACTCGTACTTCCAAGAGACCCAGTACTTC
d_gene: .; abundance: .; j_gene: TRBJ2-7; v_gene: TRBV5-6; CDR3aa: CASSLYSYEQYF; CDR3nt: TGTGCCAGCAGCTTGTACAGCTACGAGCAGTACTTC
d_gene: .; abundance: .; j_gene: TRBJ1-6; v_gene: TRBV27; CDR3aa: CASSSARGNSPLHF; CDR3nt: TGTGCCAGCAGTTCGGCCAGGGGTAATTCACCCCTCCACTTT
d_gene: .; abundance: .; j_gene: TRBJ2-5; v_gene: TRBV4-2; CDR3aa: CASSQGGETQYF; CDR3nt: TGTGCCAGCAGCCAAGGAGGGGAGACCCAGTACTTC
d_gene: .; abundance: few; j_gene: TRBJ1-5; v_gene: TRBV5-5; CDR3aa: CASSPRWGDNQPQHF; CDR3nt: TGTGCCAGCAGCCCCCGGTGGGGGGACAATCAGCCCCAGCATTTT
d_gene: .; abundance: few; j_gene: TRBJ1-1; v_gene: TRBV6-6; CDR3aa: CASSYLATEAFF; CDR3nt: TGTGCCAGCAGTTACCTTGCGACAGAAGCTTTCTTT
d_gene: TRBD1; abundance: .; j_gene: TRBJ2-3; v_gene: TRBV2; CDR3aa: CASSWEGRTGATQYF; CDR3nt: TGTGCCAGCAGTTGGGAGGGGCGGACAGGGGCTACGCAGTATTTT
d_gene: .; abundance: .; j_gene: TRBJ1-1; v_gene: TRBV19; CDR3aa: CASSGGVDTEAFF; CDR3nt: TGTGCCAGTAGTGGGGGCGTAGACACTGAAGCTTTCTTT
d_gene: .; abundance: .; j_gene: TRBJ2-7; v_gene: TRBV6-5; CDR3aa: CASRGGALLKGQYF; CDR3nt: TGTGCCAGCAGAGGCGGGGCCCTACTAAAGGGGCAGTACTTC
d_gene: .; abundance: .; j_gene: TRBJ2-3; v_gene: TRBV30; CDR3aa: CAWSVLGADTQYF; CDR3nt: TGTGCCTGGAGTGTACTCGGGGCAGATACGCAGTATTTT
d_gene: .; abundance: .; j_gene: TRBJ2-1; v_gene: TRBV6-5; CDR3aa: CASSYDRSSYNEQFF; CDR3nt: TGTGCCAGCAGTTACGACAGGAGCTCCTACAATGAGCAGTTCTTC
d_gene: .; abundance: .; j_gene: TRBJ2-5; v_gene: TRBV2; CDR3aa: CASRPRETQYF; CDR3nt: TGTGCCAGCAGGCCCAGAGAGACCCAGTACTTC
d_gene: TRBD1; abundance: .; j_gene: TRBJ2-5; v_gene: TRBV10-3; CDR3aa: CAISGQGQETQYF; CDR3nt: TGTGCCATCAGTGGACAGGGCCAAGAGACCCAGTACTTC
d_gene: .; abundance: few; j_gene: TRBJ1-1; v_gene: TRBV7-2; CDR3aa: CASSPHAGRNTEAFF; CDR3nt: TGTGCCAGCAGCCCCCATGCAGGCCGGAACACTGAAGCTTTCTTT
d_gene: TRBD1; abundance: .; j_gene: TRBJ1-4; v_gene: TRBV5-5; CDR3aa: CASSATGGGEKLFF; CDR3nt: TGTGCCAGCAGCGCTACAGGGGGCGGGGAAAAACTGTTTTTT
d_gene: TRBD1; abundance: .; j_gene: TRBJ1-4; v_gene: TRBV10-3; CDR3aa: CAIRDRENEKLFF; CDR3nt: TGTGCCATCAGGGACAGGGAGAATGAAAAACTGTTTTTT
d_gene: TRBD1; abundance: .; j_gene: TRBJ1-1; v_gene: TRBV9; CDR3aa: CASSVGGTGHQNTEAFF; CDR3nt: TGTGCCAGCAGCGTAGGGGGGACAGGGCACCAGAACACTGAAGCTTTCTTT
d_gene: .; abundance: .; j_gene: TRBJ2-7; v_gene: TRBV29-1; CDR3aa: CSPTPSYEQYF; CDR3nt: TGCAGCCCGACACCGTCCTACGAGCAGTACTTC
d_gene: .; abundance: few; j_gene: TRBJ2-2; v_gene: TRBV6-6; CDR3aa: CASSGSGNTGELFF; CDR3nt: TGTGCCAGCAGTGGTAGCGGGAACACCGGGGAGCTGTTTTTT
d_gene: .; abundance: .; j_gene: TRBJ2-3; v_gene: TRBV10-3; CDR3aa: CAISESSTQYF; CDR3nt: TGTGCCATCAGTGAGTCGAGTACGCAGTATTTT
d_gene: .; abundance: .; j_gene: TRBJ2-2; v_gene: TRBV7-6; CDR3aa: CASSLFGPGELFF; CDR3nt: TGTGCCAGCAGCTTATTTGGCCCCGGGGAGCTGTTTTTT
d_gene: .; abundance: once; j_gene: TRBJ2-5; v_gene: TRBV7-8; CDR3aa: CASSLGSGGRTQETQYF; CDR3nt: TGTGCCAGCAGCTTAGGGAGTGGGGGCAGGACGCAAGAGACCCAGTACTTC
d_gene: TRBD2; abundance: .; j_gene: TRBJ2-1; v_gene: TRBV5-1; CDR3aa: CASSLKTGTSGGAREQFF; CDR3nt: TGCGCCAGCAGCTTAAAAACCGGGACTAGCGGGGGGGCACGTGAGCAGTTCTTC
d_gene: TRBD1; abundance: .; j_gene: TRBJ2-7; v_gene: TRBV4-3; CDR3aa: CASSPGQASYEQYF; CDR3nt: TGCGCCAGCAGCCCGGGACAGGCCTCCTACGAGCAGTACTTC
d_gene: .; abundance: .; j_gene: TRBJ2-3; v_gene: TRBV29-1; CDR3aa: CSVLGLEGVTQYF; CDR3nt: TGCAGCGTTCTGGGGCTAGAAGGGGTTACGCAGTATTTT
d_gene: .; abundance: .; j_gene: TRBJ2-7; v_gene: TRBV11-3; CDR3aa: CASTADLRRVDEQYF; CDR3nt: TGTGCCAGCACCGCTGATCTCCGGCGGGTTGACGAGCAGTACTTC
d_gene: .; abundance: .; j_gene: TRBJ1-6; v_gene: TRBV18; CDR3aa: CASSPRAGDNSPLHF; CDR3nt: TGTGCCAGCTCACCACGGGCGGGGGATAATTCACCCCTCCACTTT
d_gene: TRBD1; abundance: .; j_gene: TRBJ2-7; v_gene: TRBV13; CDR3aa: CASSPRGTGRNEQYF; CDR3nt: TGTGCCAGCAGCCCCCGCGGGACAGGGAGGAACGAGCAGTACTTC
d_gene: .; abundance: .; j_gene: TRBJ1-6; v_gene: TRBV19; CDR3aa: CASSIVVQFGSPLHF; CDR3nt: TGTGCCAGTAGTATAGTAGTCCAATTCGGTTCACCCCTCCACTTT